The present T cell receptor beta chain was sequenced within a study of cytomegalovirus exposure and HLA in healthy donors (dated by TCRdb to the late 2010s). As for the study more broadly: An earlier analysis of some 550 of the donors reported about 290 Gb of sequence data and around 120 million unique TCR beta sequences from around 200 million T cells. HLA typing covered class I and class II loci at four-digit resolution. About 5 DR-DQ haplotypes were handled as single units for association and clustering, since linkage in the cohort was strong. In a later genetic analysis, genome-wide SNP genotypes for about three fifths of the roughly 670 donors were used, and that subset was treated as a discovery cohort. The number of typed donors differed by locus: about 629-640 for A, B, C, DRB1 and DQB1; approximately 530 for DQA1; approximately 600 for DPA1; and about 450 for DPB1. The study profiled the T cell repertoires of hundreds of subjects by immunosequencing and related them to cytomegalovirus serostatus. Rather than drawing on any new phenotypic data, the later analysis identified candidate immune exposures from TCR beta sequences and the way those sequences occurred across donors. To decide whether each TCR beta V gene segment behaved as functional or pseudogenic, an earlier analysis of approximately 600 of the donors relied on high-throughput TCR beta sequencing. All discovery cohort repertoires had been generated on a single sequencing platform. To study patterns of TCR occurrence, a later analysis re-analyzed previously published TCR beta repertoires from around 700 donors and added high-resolution HLA genotyping. The study combined high-throughput TCR immunosequencing, statistical association of individual TCRs with disease status, and machine learning to predict cytomegalovirus infection status. An early release covering over 500 HLA-typed donors comprised about 320 gigabases of sequencing data and around 80 million unique TCR sequences. Donor age, sex, ethnicity and CMV serostatus were compiled together with the repertoire data. Among the approximately 400 genotyped donors, 81% belonged to the genetic ancestry cluster associated with self-reported Caucasian donors. The aim of the study was to test whether cataloging public T cell receptors could identify signatures of past pathogen exposure. Besides the first cohort of roughly 640 subjects, a separate validation cohort made up of 95 to 150 different subjects was used. Among some 400 genotyped donors of the cohort, an average of about 240,000 unique TCR beta nucleotide sequences was sequenced per donor, of which roughly 18% were non-productive. Overall study outcomes, separate from this receptor: Some IMGT-functional V segments, including TRBV6-2 and TRBV6-3, could not be distinguished by the 87-base-pair reads and were therefore excluded. The presence/absence analyses assumed that sequencing depth was roughly uniform across donors, and that assumption may not be true. A later genetic analysis reported fewer N-insertions in productive TCRs among donors in an Asian-associated ancestry cluster than the roughly 620-donor mean. According to a later analysis, TCR association rates differed among HLA loci, with DRB1 alleles showing the most associated TCRs and HLA-C alleles showing the fewest. The sequencing pipeline was judged likely to have produced a cluster of highly shared sequence variants as a technical artifact. Linkage disequilibrium might explain the correlated functional status among segregating V segments, but an unknown experimental factor could not be ruled out. The earlier analysis of almost 600 of the donors excluded 15 to 20 rarely observed V segments, including chromosome 9 orphons, because counts were too low. Most CMV-associated TCR beta chains appeared to be HLA-restricted in a later analysis, and the HLA associations seemed to be driven largely by CMV exposure. While some public TCRs were present in many individuals, most TCR sequences turned up only very rarely across donors. In a later genetic analysis, a missense DCLRE1C variant was associated with V-gene and J-gene trimming of TCR beta chains, and the association was replicated in an independent cohort. At a false discovery rate of 0.05, a later analysis linked some 18,000 TCR beta sequences to specific HLA alleles. Because HLA typing was missing for some donors at each locus, association tests included only the typed subset. This cohort had only TCR beta chains sequenced, and the lack of alpha or paired-chain data limited which features could be detected. When HLA alleles, especially DR and DQ, strongly co-occurred, TCR associations were difficult to assign to individual alleles. The only immune exposure information available for the cohort was CMV serostatus. A few of the identified cytomegalovirus-associated TCR beta chains were confirmed in vitro to be specific for cytomegalovirus antigens. The authors suggested that the approach could potentially be generalized to other disease states and immunological phenotypes. An earlier analysis of 587 of the donors showed that most TCR beta V segments appeared in productive rearrangements either about 90% or about 30% of the time, which broadly matched IMGT annotations. In a later analysis, HLA-associated TCR beta chains were found to be more clonally expanded and to have lower generation probabilities than equally common non-associated chains. Cytomegalovirus status was reported to be diagnosed by the classifier with high specificity and sensitivity in both the original and validation cohorts. The study listed 150 to 200 TCR beta chains as associated with cytomegalovirus. A further reported finding was that TCR beta sequences accurately predicted the HLA-A and HLA-B alleles for most subjects in the first cohort. Several of the top co-occurrence clusters appeared to be linked to parvovirus B19, influenza, CMV and Epstein-Barr virus, according to a later analysis.

Receptor libraries were prepared by the immunoSEQ multiplex PCR assay. For the multiplex PCR, a mixture combining 60 forward primers for TCR Vbeta segments and 13 reverse primers for TCR Jbeta segments was used. Amplification of the CDR3 region of rearranged TCR beta genes was performed with a multiplex PCR assay on genomic DNA. On the Illumina HiSeq System, the amplified TCR beta libraries were sequenced as 87-base-pair reads. In the source study's methods: A later analysis tallied around 82 million unique TCR beta chains across the 600 to 700 repertoires, and about 10 million of those chains were shared by two or more donors. A nearest-neighbor algorithm error-corrected the raw reads and collapsed the reads into unique sequences, merging closely related sequences to remove PCR and sequencing errors. CDR3 sequences were aligned to IMGT reference sequences to assign V, D and J gene segments. Each retained sequence needed at least a six-nucleotide match to both a V gene segment and a J gene segment. A rearrangement was called productive if the CDR3 had no stop codons and remained in frame with V and J, and every other rearrangement was called non-productive. CDR3 was defined according to IMGT convention as the region running from the second conserved V-encoded cysteine to the conserved J-encoded phenylalanine. Sequences without an unambiguous match to a single V gene segment were excluded from the earlier analysis of over 500 of the donors. An earlier analysis of 587 of the donors called V segments functional above 56.7% productive rearrangements and segregating when the between-donor standard deviation exceeded 5%. A statistical classification framework was built for diagnosing cytomegalovirus status from the catalog of TCR beta chain sequences. V and J gene assignment, in a later analysis, came from comparing TCR nucleotide sequences with IMGT/GENE-DB human TR gene sequences. A later analysis assigned CDR3 sequences and most-parsimonious VDJ recombination scenarios with the TCRdist pipeline. In a later analysis, every TCR beta chain was defined by the combination of its CDR3 amino acid sequence and its V-gene family, and reads without a unique V-gene family were dropped. As a way to deal with suspected cross-contamination and a sequencing artifact, a later analysis dropped approximately 570 nucleotide sequences that were highly shared and had low generation probability. In a later analysis, a clonal expansion index was calculated for each public chain from normalized within-repertoire ranks of inferred template counts. A later analysis computed generation probabilities with a VDJ recombination model fitted to out-of-frame rearrangements, and checked the results against IGoR. In a later analysis, hypergeometric tests were used to score TCR-TCR, TCR-HLA and TCR-CMV co-occurrence, with a repertoire-size bias correction applied to TCR pairs. False discovery rates were estimated in a later analysis by permuting HLA or CMV assignments 20 times. In a later analysis, co-occurring TCRs were grouped with DBSCAN, and TCRdist sequence similarity was added when clustering was performed within HLA-allele-positive subsets. Repertoires with fewer than 30,000 or more than 120,000 public chains, plus five repertoires with anomalous nucleotide sharing, were excluded from co-occurrence clustering. As stored in TCRdb, this immuneACCESS dataset retains in-frame rearrangements with V and J assigned. A fraction of the clones does not appear; measured against another copy, unresolved V genes explain less than half of the discrepancy, and the remainder lacks a known reason. V and J calls and clone size are as listed in that table; D and trimming were resolved from the DNA. The sample's clone listing holds under 95,000 clones. Clones ranked in the top ten supply about 4% of the sample.

The cohort was made up of 650 to 700 healthy bone marrow donors. At the time of sampling, all cohort members were nominally healthy, though unrecorded immune exposures were likely present. The donor tested CMV seropositive, placing the donor among the approximately 290 seropositive members of the cohort. A peripheral blood sample was collected from each donor, and TCR beta sequencing was performed on peripheral blood mononuclear cells. Genomic DNA extraction from the blood cell samples was performed with the Qiagen DNeasy Blood Extraction Kit. Comments on this clone: This clone's antigen is unknown.

Including cysteine and phenylalanine, the CDR3 has 14 amino acids. CDR3 DNA is the only sequence kept; it has 42 bases, read in frame from the first base. CDR1 SEHNR and CDR2 FQNEAQ were looked up in the germline V gene (reference sequence). V is trimmed back by 5 bases and J by 4 bases, and the junction contains 4 bases that no gene match accounts for. The receptor's source is a female donor in good health and CMV-seropositive. Here the chain combines TRBV7-9 and TRBJ2-3, and 9 bases in between align with TRBD1. Specimen: PBMCs. The CDR3 loop reads CASSMDRGSDTQYF. The nucleotide sequence reads TGTGCCAGCAGCATGGACAGGGGTTCAGATACGCAGTATTTT.